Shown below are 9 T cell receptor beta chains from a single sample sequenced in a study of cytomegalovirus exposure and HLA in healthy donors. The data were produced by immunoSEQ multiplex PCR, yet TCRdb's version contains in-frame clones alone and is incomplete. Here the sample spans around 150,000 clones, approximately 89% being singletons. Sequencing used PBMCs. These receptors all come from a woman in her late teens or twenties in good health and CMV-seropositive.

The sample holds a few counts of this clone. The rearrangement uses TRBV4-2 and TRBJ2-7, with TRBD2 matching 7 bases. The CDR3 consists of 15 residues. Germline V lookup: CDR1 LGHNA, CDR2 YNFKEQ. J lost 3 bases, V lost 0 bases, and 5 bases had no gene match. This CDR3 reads CASSQEREGSYEQYF. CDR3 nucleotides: TGTGCCAGCAGCCAAGAAAGGGAGGGAAGCTACGAGCAGTACTTC.

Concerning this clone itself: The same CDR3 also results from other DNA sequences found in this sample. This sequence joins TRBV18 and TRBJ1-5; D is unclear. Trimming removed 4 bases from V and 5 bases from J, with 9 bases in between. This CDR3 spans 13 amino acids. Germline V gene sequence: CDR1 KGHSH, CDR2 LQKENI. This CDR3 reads CASSQGADQPQHF. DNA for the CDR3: TGTGCCAGCTCACAAGGAGCGGATCAGCCCCAGCATTTT. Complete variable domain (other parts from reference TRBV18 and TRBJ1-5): NAGVMQNPRHLVRRRGQEARLRCSPMKGHSHVYWYRQLPEEGLKFMVYLQKENIIDESGMPKERFSAEFPKEGPSILRIQQVVRGDSAAYFCASSQGADQPQHFGDGTRLSIL.

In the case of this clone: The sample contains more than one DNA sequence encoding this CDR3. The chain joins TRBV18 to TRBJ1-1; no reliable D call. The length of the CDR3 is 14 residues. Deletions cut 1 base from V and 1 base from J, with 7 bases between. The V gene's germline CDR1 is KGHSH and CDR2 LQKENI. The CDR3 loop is CASSPLEGNTEAFF. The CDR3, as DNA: TGTGCCAGCTCACCACTCGAGGGGAACACTGAAGCTTTCTTT.

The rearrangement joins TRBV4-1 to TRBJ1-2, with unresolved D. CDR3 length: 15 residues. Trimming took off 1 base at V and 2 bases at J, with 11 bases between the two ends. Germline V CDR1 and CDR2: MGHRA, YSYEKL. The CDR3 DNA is TGCGCCAGCAGCCAAGTGCGTAATGAGAACTATGGCTACACCTTC. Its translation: CASSQVRNENYGYTF.

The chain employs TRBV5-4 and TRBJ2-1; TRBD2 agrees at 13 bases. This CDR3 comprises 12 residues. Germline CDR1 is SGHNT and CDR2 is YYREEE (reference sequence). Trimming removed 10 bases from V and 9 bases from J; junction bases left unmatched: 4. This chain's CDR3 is CAFGLAGVEQFF. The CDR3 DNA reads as TGTGCCTTTGGACTAGCGGGAGTTGAGCAGTTCTTC.

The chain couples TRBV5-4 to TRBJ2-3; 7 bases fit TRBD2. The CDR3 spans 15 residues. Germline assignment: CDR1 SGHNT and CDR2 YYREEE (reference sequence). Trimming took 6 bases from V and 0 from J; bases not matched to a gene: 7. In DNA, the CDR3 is TGTGCCAGCAACCCGGGACTAACCAGCACAGATACGCAGTATTTT. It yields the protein CASNPGLTSTDTQYF. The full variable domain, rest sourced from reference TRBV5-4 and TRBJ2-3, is ETGVTQSPTHLIKTRGQQVTLRCSSQSGHNTVSWYQQALGQGPQFIFQYYREEENGRGNFPPRFSGLQFPNYSSELNVNALELDDSALYLCASNPGLTSTDTQYFGPGTRLTVL.

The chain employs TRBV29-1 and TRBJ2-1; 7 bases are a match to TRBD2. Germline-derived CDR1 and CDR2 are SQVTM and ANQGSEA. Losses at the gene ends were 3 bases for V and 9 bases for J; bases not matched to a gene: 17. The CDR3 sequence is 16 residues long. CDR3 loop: CSVDGAESGISGEQFF. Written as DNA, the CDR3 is TGCAGCGTTGACGGGGCTGAGAGCGGGATATCGGGTGAGCAGTTCTTC.

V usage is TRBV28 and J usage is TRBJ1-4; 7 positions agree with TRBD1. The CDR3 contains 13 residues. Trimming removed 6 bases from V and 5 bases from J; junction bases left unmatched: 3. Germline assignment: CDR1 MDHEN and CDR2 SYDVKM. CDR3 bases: TGTGCCAGCAGAGCGGACAGGAATGAAAAACTGTTTTTT. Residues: CASRADRNEKLFF.

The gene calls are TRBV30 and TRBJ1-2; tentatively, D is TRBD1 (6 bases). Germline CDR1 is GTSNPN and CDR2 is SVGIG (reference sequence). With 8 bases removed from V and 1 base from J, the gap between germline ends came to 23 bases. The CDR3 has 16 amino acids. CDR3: CAKTGDTGGINYGYTF. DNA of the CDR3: TGTGCCAAAACCGGGGACACTGGAGGAATTAACTATGGCTACACCTTC.